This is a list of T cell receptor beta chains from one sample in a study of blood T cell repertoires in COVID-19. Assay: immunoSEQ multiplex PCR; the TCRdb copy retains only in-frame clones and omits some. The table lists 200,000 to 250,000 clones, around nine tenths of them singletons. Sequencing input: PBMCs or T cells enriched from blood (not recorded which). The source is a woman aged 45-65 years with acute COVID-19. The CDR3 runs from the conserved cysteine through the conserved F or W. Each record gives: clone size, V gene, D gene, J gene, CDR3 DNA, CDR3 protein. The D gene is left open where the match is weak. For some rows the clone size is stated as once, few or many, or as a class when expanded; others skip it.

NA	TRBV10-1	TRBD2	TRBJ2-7	TGCGCCAGCAGGACTAGCGGGAGCTCCTACGAGCAGTACTTC	CASRTSGSSYEQYF
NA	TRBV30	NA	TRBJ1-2	TGTGCCTGGAGCGGGGTACGGCCCTCAACAAATTTCTACACCTTC	CAWSGVRPSTNFYTF
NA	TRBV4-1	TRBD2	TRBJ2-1	TGCGCCAGCAGCCATCTAGCGGACTACAATGAGCAGTTCTTC	CASSHLADYNEQFF
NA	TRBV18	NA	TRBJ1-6	TGTGCCAGCTCACCGGAGAGCTCCTATAATTCACCCCTCCACTTT	CASSPESSYNSPLHF
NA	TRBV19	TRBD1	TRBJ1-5	TGTGCCAGTGCTGGGACAGGTAATCAGCCCCAGCATTTT	CASAGTGNQPQHF
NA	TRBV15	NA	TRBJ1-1	TGTGCCACCAGCAGAGATGGGAGGGAGATAGCTTTCTTT	CATSRDGREIAFF
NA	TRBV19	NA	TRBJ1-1	TGTGCCAGTAGTAGAGACAGATTGAACACTGAAGCTTTCTTT	CASSRDRLNTEAFF
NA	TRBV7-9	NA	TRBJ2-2	TGTGCCAGCAGCTTAGTTCGTAGCTCCGGGGAGCTGTTTTTT	CASSLVRSSGELFF
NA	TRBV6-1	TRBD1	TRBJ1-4	TGTGCCAGCAGTGAAGGATGGAGACAGGGTTTACTTGAAAAACTGTTTTTT	CASSEGWRQGLLEKLFF
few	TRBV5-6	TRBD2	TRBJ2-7	TGTGCCAGCAGATCTGCGGGAGGGGGTTCCTACGAGCAGTACTTC	CASRSAGGGSYEQYF
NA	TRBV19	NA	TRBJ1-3	TGTGCCAGTAGTTCAGGGTCGGCTGGAAACACCATATATTTT	CASSSGSAGNTIYF
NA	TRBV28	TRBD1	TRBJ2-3	TGTGCCAGCAGTTTACTATCCCCCTCGACAGGGGGGCTTTCTGATACGCAGTATTTT	CASSLLSPSTGGLSDTQYF
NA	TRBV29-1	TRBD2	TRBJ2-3	TGCAGCGGTGGGAGTAGCGGGAGGGCCGGCCCAGATACGCAGTATTTT	CSGGSSGRAGPDTQYF
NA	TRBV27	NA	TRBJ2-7	TGTGCCAGCAGTTTATCCAGGGGTTGGGACTACGAGCAGTACTTC	CASSLSRGWDYEQYF
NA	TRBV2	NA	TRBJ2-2	TGTGCCAGCAGTGATGTGCCTAGTTTGGGCGGGGAGCTGTTTTTT	CASSDVPSLGGELFF
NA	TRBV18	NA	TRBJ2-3	TGTGCCAGCTCACTTACACTGGCGGGTATGACAGATACGCAGTATTTT	CASSLTLAGMTDTQYF
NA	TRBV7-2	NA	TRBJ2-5	TGTGCCAGCAGCTCTGACAGGCGGGAGACCCAGTACTTC	CASSSDRRETQYF
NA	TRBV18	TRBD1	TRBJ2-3	TGTGCCAGCTCACCTTGGGACAGGGTCGACTCCCTATTCAACACAGATACGCAGTATTTT	CASSPWDRVDSLFNTDTQYF